A single T cell receptor beta chain is shown here with its context. V shed 6 bases and J shed 3 bases, with 14 bases lying between them. The CDR3 contains 13 residues. Germline loops: CDR1 SQVTM, CDR2 ANQGSEA. This sample is drawn from a study of blood T cell repertoires in COVID-19. This table comes from immunoSEQ multiplex PCR, and its TCRdb copy is limited to in-frame clones, with some not included. The sample includes approximately 240,000 clones, around 90% seen only once; the top ten take over 0.8%. The sequenced sample was peripheral blood. The receptor comes from a man aged 25-45 years with COVID-19, enrolled during active disease. This sequence joins TRBV29-1 and TRBJ1-2; possibly TRBD1 for D (6 bases). CDR3 region: CSVGVGGDYGYTF. The CDR3 bases are TGCAGCGTAGGAGTAGGGGGAGACTATGGCTACACCTTC.